This TCR beta chain was documented in a study of shared T cell receptors in the human thymus. Germline CDR1 and CDR2: SGHDN and FVKESK. With 6 bases clipped from V and 5 bases from J, the junction kept 6 bases outside the gene matches. The CDR3 extends over 13 amino acids. Libraries were prepared by immunoSEQ multiplex PCR; TCRdb keeps only in-frame clonotypes and omits some of them. The profile shows about 660,000 clones, around 87% of them singletons. These sequences were also reported in another study, on human thymus T cells.

The specimen sequenced was thymocytes. The rearrangement links TRBV14 to TRBJ2-7; 8 bases match TRBD1. The receptor was derived from a boy under three years old with a congenital heart defect. The CDR3 region has the DNA TGTGCCAGCAGATGGACAGGGCAGGACGAGCAGTACTTC. Protein sequence: CASRWTGQDEQYF.